Included here is one T cell receptor (beta chain) sequence, with context. As yet, its antigen is unknown. The sample originates from a study of regulatory T cells in long-lasting Graves disease. The sample's time point: newly diagnosed GD, antithyroid drugs for less than 3 months. RNA from PBMCs was the source of the TCR library. It was by American Thyroid Association guidelines that Graves' disease was diagnosed. The CDR3 consists of 15 residues. Per the germline V gene, CDR1 is ENHRY and CDR2 is SYGVKD. V lost 10 bases, J lost 0 bases, and 9 bases stayed unmatched. CDR3 regions were amplified by Arm-PCR using iRepertoire HTBI primers to build TCR beta libraries. Via MiXCR, TCRdb re-called the multiplex PCR reads, giving one row per CDR3 protein. This repertoire shows fewer than 650,000 distinct CDR3 sequences, roughly 16% found once; its top ten account for about 20%. General study findings and limits: Newly diagnosed patients had higher TCR diversity than persistent Graves' patients did. Small sample size may have lowered accuracy. Favored gene segments in persistent disease were TRBV28, TRBJ1-2 and TRBJ2-5.

These sequences were also reported in another study, on T cells in Graves' hyperthyroidism and ophthalmopathy.

The rearrangement uses TRBV10-3 and TRBJ2-3, with 8 bases fitting TRBD2. The specimen was peripheral blood mononuclear cells (PBMCs), collected at new diagnosis, from a patient treated with antithyroid drugs. The source of this sequence is a woman in her 30s with Graves disease. CDR3 in DNA: TGTGCCACCCGGTGGGCTAGCGGGAGCACAGATACGCAGTATTTT. The encoded protein is CATRWASGSTDTQYF.